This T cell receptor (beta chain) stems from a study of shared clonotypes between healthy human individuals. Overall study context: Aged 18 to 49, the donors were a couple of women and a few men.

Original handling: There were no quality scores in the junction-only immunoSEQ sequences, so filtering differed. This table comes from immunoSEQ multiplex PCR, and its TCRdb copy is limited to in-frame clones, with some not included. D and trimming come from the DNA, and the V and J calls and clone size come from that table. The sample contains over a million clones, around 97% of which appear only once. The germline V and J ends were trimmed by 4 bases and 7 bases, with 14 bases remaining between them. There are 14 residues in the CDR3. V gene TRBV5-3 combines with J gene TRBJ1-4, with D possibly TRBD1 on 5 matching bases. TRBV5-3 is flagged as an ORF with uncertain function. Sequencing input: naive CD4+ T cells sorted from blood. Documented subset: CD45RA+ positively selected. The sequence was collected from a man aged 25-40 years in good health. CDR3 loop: CARSTRDGVEKLFF. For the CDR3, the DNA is TGTGCCAGAAGCACCCGGGACGGAGTTGAAAAACTGTTTTTT.